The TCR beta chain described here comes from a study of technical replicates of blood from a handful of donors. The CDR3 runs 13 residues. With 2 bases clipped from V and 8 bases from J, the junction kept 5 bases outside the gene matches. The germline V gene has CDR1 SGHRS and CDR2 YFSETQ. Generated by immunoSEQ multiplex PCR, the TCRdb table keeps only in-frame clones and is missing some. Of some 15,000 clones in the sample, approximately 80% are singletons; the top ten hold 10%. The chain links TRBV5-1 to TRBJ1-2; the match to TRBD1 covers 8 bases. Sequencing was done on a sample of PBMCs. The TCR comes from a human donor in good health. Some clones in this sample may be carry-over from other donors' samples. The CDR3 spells CASSLGQGEGYTF. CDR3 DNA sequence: TGCGCCAGCAGCTTAGGACAGGGTGAAGGCTACACCTTC.